This record looks at one T cell receptor beta chain sequence and its context. Its antigen is as yet unknown. The sample comes from a study of T cells expressing NK-cell markers. Study results and caveats: In a handful of donors, dominant clonotypes made up about 28.3-65% of CD3+CD56-NKG2C+ cells. What remained unclear was the HCMV specificity of expanded NKG2C+ T cell clones.

TCRdb reanalyzed the 5' RACE reads and collapses them to one entry per CDR3 protein, without DNA. This listing includes roughly 390,000 distinct CDR3 sequences. Sequencing was done on a sample of blood T cells: a sorted CD56 or NKG2C T cell subset, CD4+ or CD8+ T cells, or bulk PBMC T cells (not recorded which). This sequence originates from a woman in her forties or fifties in good health.

CDR3: CASSLRMTDEQYF. The chain uses TRBV12-3 or TRBV12-4 and TRBJ2-7. The CDR3 is made up of 13 amino acids.